The rows below give T cell receptor beta chains drawn from one sample of a study of cytomegalovirus exposure and HLA in healthy donors. Sequenced by immunoSEQ multiplex PCR; TCRdb stores in-frame clones only, minus some. The sample lists more than 95,000 clones, about four fifths seen once, with roughly 3.9% in the top ten. The sequenced sample was PBMCs. The receptors originated from a woman aged 30 to 39 in good health and CMV-seronegative. Each CDR3 is given with its conserved first and last residue. D genes are given only for firm matches. The listing skips clone size in some rows; elsewhere it reads once, few, many or a size class.

abundance	d_gene	v_gene	j_gene	CDR3nt	CDR3aa
.	TRBD2	TRBV11-1	TRBJ2-1	TGTGCCAGCAGCTTACCTAGCGGGTTTCCGCAGTTCTTC	CASSLPSGFPQFF
.	.	TRBV10-3	TRBJ2-6	TGTGCCATCGGTCCTCGGGAATCTGGGGCCAACGTCCTGACTTTC	CAIGPRESGANVLTF
.	.	TRBV2	TRBJ1-1	TGTGCCAGCCTCCCGGTCTCCAGGGAAGCTTTCTTT	CASLPVSREAFF
.	TRBD2	TRBV18	TRBJ2-7	TGTGCCAGCTCACAGGGACTAGCGGGCAGCTCCTACGAGCAGTACTTC	CASSQGLAGSSYEQYF
.	TRBD1	TRBV4-3	TRBJ2-7	TGCGCCAGCAGCCAAGATCAACAGGGGGAAAGCGAGCAGTACTTC	CASSQDQQGESEQYF
.	TRBD2	TRBV7-2	TRBJ2-7	TGTGCCAGCAGGGGGGGGTCCTACGAGCAGTACTTC	CASRGGSYEQYF
.	.	TRBV11-2	TRBJ1-4	TGTGCCAGCACAAAAGGGAGTGCAACTAATGAAAAACTGTTTTTT	CASTKGSATNEKLFF
.	TRBD2	TRBV9	TRBJ2-1	TGTGCCAGCAGCGCCAGAGGCACTAGCGATTACAATGAGCAGTTCTTC	CASSARGTSDYNEQFF
.	.	TRBV29-1	TRBJ2-1	TGCAGCGTTAAAACAGACTACAATGAGCAGTTCTTC	CSVKTDYNEQFF
.	TRBD2	TRBV6-1	TRBJ2-5	TGTGCCAGCAGTGAAAAAGCGGGAGGGCCAGAGACCCAGTACTTC	CASSEKAGGPETQYF
.	TRBD1	TRBV7-9	TRBJ2-7	TGTGCCAGCAGCTCCACAGGGGCCTACGAGCAGTACTTC	CASSSTGAYEQYF
.	TRBD2	TRBV2	TRBJ2-7	TGTGCCAGCACGGAGGGACTAGCGGGAGCCCACGAGCAGTACTTC	CASTEGLAGAHEQYF
.	TRBD2	TRBV28	TRBJ2-7	TGTGCCAGCAGTTCATCTAGCGGGGCGTCCTACGAGCAGTACTTC	CASSSSSGASYEQYF
once	.	TRBV5-6	TRBJ1-2	TGTGCCAGCAGCTTGGTCGGAGCTACAGGCGATGGCTACACCTTC	CASSLVGATGDGYTF
once	.	TRBV5-6	TRBJ1-1	TGTGCCAGCAGCTTGGTTGCCAGGCTAAATGAAGCTTTCTTT	CASSLVARLNEAFF
.	.	TRBV30	TRBJ2-7	TGTGCCTGTGAGACAGGTTCATCCTACGAGCAGTACTTC	CACETGSSYEQYF
.	TRBD2	TRBV28	TRBJ2-7	TGTGCCAGCAGTTTATGGGTGGGGACTAGCGGAACCTACGAGCAGTACTTC	CASSLWVGTSGTYEQYF
few	.	TRBV7-9	TRBJ2-3	TGTTCCAGCAGCTTAGTTCGGGGGACCTTTAGCACAGATACGCAGTATTTT	CSSSLVRGTFSTDTQYF
once	.	TRBV5-1	TRBJ2-5	TGCGCCAGCGTCTCGCAAGAGACCCAGTACTTC	CASVSQETQYF
.	.	TRBV18	TRBJ2-1	TGTGCCAGCTCACCAGGGAGCAACAATGAGCAGTTCTTC	CASSPGSNNEQFF
.	TRBD2	TRBV7-8	TRBJ2-1	TGTGCCAGCAGCTTTCGGCTAGCGGGAGGGAATATGAATGAGCAGTTCTTC	CASSFRLAGGNMNEQFF
.	.	TRBV5-1	TRBJ2-7	TGCGCCAGCAGCTTGGTTCCAGATTCCTACGAGCAGTACTTC	CASSLVPDSYEQYF
.	.	TRBV19	TRBJ1-1	TGTGCCAGTACCCGCGGGGCGGGAGTCTCTGAAGCTTTCTTT	CASTRGAGVSEAFF